The present entry profiles one T cell receptor (beta chain) with its context. This receptor's antigen is unknown. One base away there is no much larger clone; base qualities are not given. These data come from a study of control samples from healthy donors and cancer patients (dated by TCRdb to 2019 to 2021). The V end loses 3 bases and the J end loses 1 base, and a stretch of 13 bases separates them. The CDR3, from cysteine to phenylalanine, totals 15 residues. CDR3 DNA only is kept here, 45 bases in frame from base 1. CDR1 and CDR2 are drawn from the germline V gene: SNHLY, FYNNEI. The library was produced with the immunoSEQ multiplex PCR assay. Held by TCRdb, this immuneACCESS table contains in-frame sequences only and omits some clones. Under half of the omission traces to an unresolved V gene where checked; the cause of the rest is unknown. The sample has 160,000 or so clones on record, 80% to 95% of them singletons. About 0.64% of the sample goes to the ten largest clones.

This receptor chain uses TRBV2 and TRBJ2-7, with the D assignment possibly TRBD1 or TRBD2, given 5 matching bases for each. This TCR was recovered from a woman aged 30 to 39 in good health. What was sequenced was blood. The CDR3 region has the sequence CASSERGDNSYEQYF. The nucleotides are TGTGCCAGCAGTGAGAGGGGAGACAATTCCTACGAGCAGTACTTC. The CDR3 plus the reference TRBV2 and TRBJ2-7 genes for the other parts give the full variable domain: EPEVTQTPSHQVTQMGQEVILRCVPISNHLYFYWYRQILGQKVEFLVSFYNNEISEKSEIFDDQFSVERPDGSNFTLKIRSTKLEDSAMYFCASSERGDNSYEQYFGPGTRLTVT.